This T cell receptor (beta chain) was found in a study of OX40 agonist ivuxolimab in advanced cancers. This CDR3 spans 14 amino acids. Germline assignment: CDR1 SEHNR and CDR2 FQNEAQ (reference sequence). Trimming shortened V by 2 bases and J by 7 bases, and 11 bases separated the two germline ends. The table came from immunoSEQ multiplex PCR; TCRdb's copy has only in-frame clones and leaves some out. The sample contains under 200,000 clones, 85% to 95% of which appear only once. The V call is TRBV7-9, the J call TRBJ1-4; D gene unclear. The TCR originated in an adult with an advanced solid tumor such as melanoma, head and neck, liver or kidney cancer. The sample was CD4+ or CD8+ T cells sorted from blood, taken in a trial of the OX40 agonist ivuxolimab. CDR3: CASSLLGSSEKLFF. The CDR3 bases are TGTGCCAGCAGCTTACTCGGGTCCTCTGAAAAACTGTTTTTT.